This T cell receptor (beta chain) was observed in a study of blood T cell repertoires in COVID-19. About the research overall: Both acute and convalescent COVID-19 samples were obtained from the United States, Italy and Spain. PBMCs, B-cell-depleted T cells, or T cells provided the cDNA or gDNA that made up the material.

The CDR3 has 15 residues. Germline values: CDR1 KGHSH, CDR2 LQKENI. The V and J ends lost 3 bases and 7 bases, in that order; junction bases with no gene match: 9. Authors' processing steps: Nucleated cell counts were estimated from reference gene primer amplification. Method: immunoSEQ multiplex PCR; TCRdb's copy keeps in-frame clones and lacks some. V, J and clone size derive from that table, while D and trimming were established from the DNA sequence. Among approximately 280,000 clones, around nine tenths were seen once, and the ten largest hold around 12%. This receptor was taken from a woman aged 60-70 years with acute or convalescent COVID-19. The chain uses TRBV18 and TRBJ2-1; 7 bases are shared with TRBD2. Material for sequencing was peripheral blood. The CDR3, as DNA: TGTGCCAGCTCACCCCTCTGGACGGGGGGAAATGAGCAGTTCTTC. Amino acids: CASSPLWTGGNEQFF.